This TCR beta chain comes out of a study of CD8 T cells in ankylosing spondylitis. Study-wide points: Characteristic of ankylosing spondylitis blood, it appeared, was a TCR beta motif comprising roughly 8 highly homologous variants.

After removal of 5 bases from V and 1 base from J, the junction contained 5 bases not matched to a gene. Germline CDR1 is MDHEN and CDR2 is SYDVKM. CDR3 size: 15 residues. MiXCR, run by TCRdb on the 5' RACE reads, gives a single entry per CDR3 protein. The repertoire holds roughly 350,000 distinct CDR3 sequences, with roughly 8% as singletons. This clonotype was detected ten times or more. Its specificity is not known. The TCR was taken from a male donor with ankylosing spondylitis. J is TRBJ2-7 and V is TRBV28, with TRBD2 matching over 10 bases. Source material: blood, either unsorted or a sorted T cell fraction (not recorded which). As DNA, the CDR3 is TGTGCCAGCAGTGAGACTAGCGGGCTATCCTACGAGCAGTACTTC. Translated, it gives CASSETSGLSYEQYF.